The 10 T cell receptor beta chains below were found in one sample sequenced in a study of blood T cell repertoires in COVID-19 (dated by TCRdb to the early 2020s). Libraries were built with the immunoSEQ multiplex PCR assay. TCRdb took this table from immuneACCESS and kept in-frame rearrangements with V and J called. Such tables lack part of the clones; where checked against another copy, unresolved V genes explain under half of the gap, and the rest is unexplained. The table for this sample lists around 400,000 clones; more than 85% of them were counted only once. Of the sample, around 0.86% is held by the ten largest clones. The source material was PBMCs or T cells enriched from blood (not recorded which). The receptors come from a middle-aged woman who had been exposed to COVID-19.

The chain carries TRBV7-9 and TRBJ2-3; TRBD1 aligns across 10 bases. This CDR3 contains 16 residues. The germline CDR1 and CDR2 sequences are SEHNR and FQNEAQ (reference sequence). J lost 1 base, V lost 5 bases, and 6 bases had no gene match. DNA of the CDR3: TGTGCCAGCAGCACCGCCGGGACAGGGGGCACAGATACGCAGTATTTT. Translated, it gives CASSTAGTGGTDTQYF.

V and J are TRBV3-1 (or the pseudogene TRBV3-2) and TRBJ1-2; D is undetermined. The ends were cut back, 4 bases at V and 2 bases at J, with 8 bases in the middle. The CDR3 is made up of 13 amino acids. CDR1 and CDR2 from the germline V gene are LGHDT and YNNKEL (reference sequence). CDR3 protein: CASSPVQNYGYTF. In DNA form, the CDR3 reads TGTGCCAGCAGCCCAGTGCAGAACTATGGCTACACCTTC.

The chain has TRBV6-5 and TRBJ1-4, with 7 bases that match TRBD1. In germline, CDR1 is MNHEY, CDR2 SVGAGI. With V trimmed by 2 bases and J by 10 bases, 10 bases remained unmatched. CDR3 length: 15 amino acids. The CDR3 nucleotides read TGTGCCAGCAGTTACGAGGGACAGAATTCGGGAAAACTGTTTTTT. Translated: CASSYEGQNSGKLFF.

CDR3 sequence: CASSPQRGPNEKLFF. The CDR3 DNA sequence: TGTGCCAGCAGCCCCCAGCGGGGACCGAATGAAAAACTGTTTTTT. The chain recombines TRBV9 with TRBJ1-4; tentatively, D is TRBD1 (5 bases). Germline V gene data show CDR1 as SGDLS and CDR2 as YYNGEE. This CDR3 has 15 residues. Trimming cost V 4 bases and J 5 bases, with 15 bases left between them.

The chain carries TRBV11-3 and TRBJ2-5; 8 nucleotides match TRBD2. The length of the CDR3 is 16 residues. With 4 bases clipped from V and 5 bases from J, the junction kept 12 bases outside the gene matches. Germline V lookup: CDR1 SGHNT, CDR2 YENEEA. CDR3 region: CASSSRPAGDRETQYF. The CDR3 DNA reads as TGTGCCAGCAGCTCCCGGCCAGCGGGAGATCGTGAGACCCAGTACTTC.

A few counts support this clone. The V gene is TRBV5-5, the J gene TRBJ1-1, with TRBD1 matching over 7 bases. Germline values: CDR1 SGHKS, CDR2 YYEKEE (reference sequence). The CDR3 spans 12 residues. V shed 2 bases, J shed 7 bases, and the junction held 2 bases outside the gene matches. This CDR3 reads CASSLQGNEAFF. The CDR3, as DNA: TGTGCCAGCAGCTTACAGGGGAATGAAGCTTTCTTT.

This clone occurred once. This chain links TRBV30 with TRBJ1-6; a weak D match, TRBD1 (5 bases). Germline CDR1 is GTSNPN and CDR2 is SVGIG (reference sequence). This CDR3 has 16 residues. Trimming took off 2 bases at V and 0 bases at J, with 11 bases between the two ends. This CDR3 is CAWSFRGSSYNSPLHF. The CDR3 DNA follows: TGTGCCTGGAGTTTTCGGGGGAGCTCCTATAATTCACCCCTCCACTTT. The full variable domain, completed using reference TRBV30 and TRBJ1-6, is SQTIHQWPATLVQPVGSPLSLECTVEGTSNPNLYWYRQAAGRGLQLLFYSVGIGQISSEVPQNLSASRPQDRQFILSSKKLLLSDSGFYLCAWSFRGSSYNSPLHFGNGTRLTVT.

V is TRBV7-9 and J is TRBJ2-1, with TRBD2 matching 7 bases. CDR3 length equals 16 residues. CDR1 and CDR2 from the germline V gene are SEHNR and FQNEAQ (reference sequence). J lost 2 bases, V lost 5 bases, and 9 bases had no gene match. CDR3 sequence (DNA): TGTGCCAGCAGCCCCATCGCGGGAGTGGCCTACAATGAGCAGTTCTTC. As protein: CASSPIAGVAYNEQFF.

The V and J genes are TRBV24-1 and TRBJ1-2; D gene ambiguous. In germline, CDR1 is KGHDR, CDR2 SFDVKD. The CDR3 has 12 amino acids. V lost 5 bases and J lost 7, with 10 bases in between. CDR3 DNA: TGTGCCACCAGTGCTGGGCTGGGTGGCTACACCTTC. Translation: CATSAGLGGYTF.

In DNA, the CDR3 is TGTGCCAGCAGTTACAGGGTCGGCAATCAGCCCCAGCATTTT. Translated, it gives CASSYRVGNQPQHF. The chain joins TRBV28 to TRBJ1-5; possibly TRBD1 for D (6 bases). The V gene's germline CDR1 is MDHEN and CDR2 SYDVKM. The V end lost 4 bases, the J end lost 2 bases, and 9 bases lay between the germline ends. The CDR3 has 14 residues.